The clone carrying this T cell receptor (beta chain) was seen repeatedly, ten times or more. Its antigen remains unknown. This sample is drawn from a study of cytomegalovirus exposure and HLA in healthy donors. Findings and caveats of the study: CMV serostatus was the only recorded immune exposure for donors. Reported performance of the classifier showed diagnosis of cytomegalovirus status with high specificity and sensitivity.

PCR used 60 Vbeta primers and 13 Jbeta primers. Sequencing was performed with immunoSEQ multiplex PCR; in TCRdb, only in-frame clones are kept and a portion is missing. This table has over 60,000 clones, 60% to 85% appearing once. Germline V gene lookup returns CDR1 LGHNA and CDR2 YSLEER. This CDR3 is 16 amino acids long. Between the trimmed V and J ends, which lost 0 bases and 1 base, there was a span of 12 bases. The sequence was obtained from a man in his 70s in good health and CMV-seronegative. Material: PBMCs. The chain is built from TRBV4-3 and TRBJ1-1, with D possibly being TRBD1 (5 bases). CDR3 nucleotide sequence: TGCGCCAGCAGCCAAGATCTCGGACACCCGAACACTGAAGCTTTCTTT. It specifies CASSQDLGHPNTEAFF.